This T cell receptor beta chain was obtained from a study of blood T cell repertoires in COVID-19. Whole-study context: Spain, Italy and the United States supplied samples that represented acute and convalescent COVID-19. T cells, B-cell-depleted T cells, or PBMCs provided the cDNA or gDNA that served as material.

The authors' processing: Nucleated cell number was recorded as an estimate derived from reference gene primer amplification. The protocol was immunoSEQ multiplex PCR, while the TCRdb copy is restricted to in-frame clones and leaves out a portion. V, J and clone size reflect that table, while D and trimming were determined from the DNA. The sample gives around 270,000 clones, more than 85% of which show up once; 0.75% to 0.9% is in the top ten. This CDR3 is 16 amino acids long. Germline-derived CDR1 and CDR2 are MDHEN and SYDVKM. Trimming shortened V by 6 bases and J by 5 bases, and 22 bases separated the two germline ends.

Sequenced: peripheral blood. The TCR comes from a young man with acute or convalescent COVID-19. The chain recombines TRBV28 with TRBJ1-1, with a possible D match to TRBD1 (5 bases). For the CDR3, the DNA is TGTGCCAGCAGCCTAAGACCCCAGGGTTGGAGAACTGAAGCTTTCTTT. It codes for CASSLRPQGWRTEAFF.